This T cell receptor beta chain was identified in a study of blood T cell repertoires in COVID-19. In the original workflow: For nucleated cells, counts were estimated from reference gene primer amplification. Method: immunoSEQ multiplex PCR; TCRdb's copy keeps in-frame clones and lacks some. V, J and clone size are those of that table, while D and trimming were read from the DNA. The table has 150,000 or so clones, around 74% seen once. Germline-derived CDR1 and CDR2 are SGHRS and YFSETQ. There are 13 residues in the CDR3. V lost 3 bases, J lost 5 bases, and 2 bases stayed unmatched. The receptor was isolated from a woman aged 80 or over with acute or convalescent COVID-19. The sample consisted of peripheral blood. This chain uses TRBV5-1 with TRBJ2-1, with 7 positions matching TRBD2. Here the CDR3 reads CASSYGTNNEQFF. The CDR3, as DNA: TGCGCCAGCAGCTACGGGACTAACAATGAGCAGTTCTTC.